This T cell receptor (beta chain) was sequenced in a study of T cell responses to AZD1222 COVID-19 vaccine. There are 15 residues in the CDR3. V was cut by 2 bases and J by 6 bases, with 16 bases left in between. Germline V CDR1 and CDR2: SQVTM, ANQGSEA. Assay used: immunoSEQ multiplex PCR; TCRdb lists only in-frame clones, some missing. The sample lists 100,000 or so clones; 80% to 95% were seen once. A remark on this clone: Antigen: not known.

General observations from the study: Clonal diversity may have been underestimated, and the donors were mostly white British, with more females than males. Repertoires were collected only later (after the peak T cell response had occurred).

The TCR originated in an adult in good health. The sample was peripheral blood, taken on day 0 of AZD1222 vaccination. V gene TRBV29-1 combines with J gene TRBJ2-2, with D possibly matching TRBD1 (6 bases). The CDR3 loop reads CSVELTGYGPGELFF. The CDR3 DNA reads as TGCAGCGTTGAACTAACAGGGTACGGACCCGGGGAGCTGTTTTTT.